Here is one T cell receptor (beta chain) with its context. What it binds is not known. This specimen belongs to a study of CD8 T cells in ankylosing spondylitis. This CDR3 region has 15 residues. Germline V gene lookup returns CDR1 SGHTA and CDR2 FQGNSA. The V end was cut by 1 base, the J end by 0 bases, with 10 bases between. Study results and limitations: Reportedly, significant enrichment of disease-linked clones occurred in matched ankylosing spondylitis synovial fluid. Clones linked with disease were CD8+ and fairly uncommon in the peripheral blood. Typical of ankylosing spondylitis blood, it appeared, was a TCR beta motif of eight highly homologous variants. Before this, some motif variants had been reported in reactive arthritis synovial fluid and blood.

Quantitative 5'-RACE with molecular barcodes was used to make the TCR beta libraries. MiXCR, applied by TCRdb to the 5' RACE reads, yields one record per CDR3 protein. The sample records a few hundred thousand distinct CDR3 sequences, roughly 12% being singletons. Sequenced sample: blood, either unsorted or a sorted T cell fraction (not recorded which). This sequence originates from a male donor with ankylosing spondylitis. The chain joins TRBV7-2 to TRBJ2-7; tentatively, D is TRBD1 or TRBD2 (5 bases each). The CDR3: CASSLVVGASYEQYV. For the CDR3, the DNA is TGTGCCAGCAGCTTAGTGGTCGGGGCCTCCTACGAGCAGTACGTC.